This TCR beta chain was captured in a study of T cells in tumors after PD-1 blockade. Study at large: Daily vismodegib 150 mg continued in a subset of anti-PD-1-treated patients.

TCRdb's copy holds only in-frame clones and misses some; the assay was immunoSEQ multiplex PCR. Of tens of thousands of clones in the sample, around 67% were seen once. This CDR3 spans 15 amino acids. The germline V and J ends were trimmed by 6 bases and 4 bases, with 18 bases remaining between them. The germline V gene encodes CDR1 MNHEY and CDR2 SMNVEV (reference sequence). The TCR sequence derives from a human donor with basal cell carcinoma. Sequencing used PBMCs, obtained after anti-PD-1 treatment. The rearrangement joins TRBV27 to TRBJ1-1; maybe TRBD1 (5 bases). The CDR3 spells CASSSPQGLRTEAFF. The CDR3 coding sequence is TGTGCCAGCAGCTCACCTCAGGGTTTGCGCACTGAAGCTTTCTTT.